The clone carrying this T cell receptor (beta chain) was found a few times. Antigen specificity is unknown. In TCRdb, the 5' RACE reads were re-called with MiXCR into one record per CDR3 protein. This table holds some 760,000 distinct CDR3 sequences, about 20% found once. This entry comes from a study of identical twins. Germline V gives CDR1 DFQATT, CDR2 SNEGSKA (reference sequence). V lost 3 bases, J lost 4 bases, and 9 bases lay in between. This CDR3 has 13 amino acids. Findings and caveats of the study: Twins' surplus sharing was weaker for beta out-of-frame sequences.

This same sample was also taken into another study, of T cells expressing NK-cell markers. From that report: Seven sequenced donors out of eight were HCMV-seropositive, one seronegative. A few donors showed these clonotypes also leading the CD3+CD56-NKG2C+ fraction.

The J gene is TRBJ1-4, the V gene TRBV20-1; D uncertain. Sequencing was done on a sample of PBMCs. This sequence was found in a woman under 30 in good health. CDR3 loop: CSARGAHNEKLFF. CDR3 nucleotide sequence: TGCAGTGCTAGGGGCGCCCATAATGAAAAACTGTTTTTT.